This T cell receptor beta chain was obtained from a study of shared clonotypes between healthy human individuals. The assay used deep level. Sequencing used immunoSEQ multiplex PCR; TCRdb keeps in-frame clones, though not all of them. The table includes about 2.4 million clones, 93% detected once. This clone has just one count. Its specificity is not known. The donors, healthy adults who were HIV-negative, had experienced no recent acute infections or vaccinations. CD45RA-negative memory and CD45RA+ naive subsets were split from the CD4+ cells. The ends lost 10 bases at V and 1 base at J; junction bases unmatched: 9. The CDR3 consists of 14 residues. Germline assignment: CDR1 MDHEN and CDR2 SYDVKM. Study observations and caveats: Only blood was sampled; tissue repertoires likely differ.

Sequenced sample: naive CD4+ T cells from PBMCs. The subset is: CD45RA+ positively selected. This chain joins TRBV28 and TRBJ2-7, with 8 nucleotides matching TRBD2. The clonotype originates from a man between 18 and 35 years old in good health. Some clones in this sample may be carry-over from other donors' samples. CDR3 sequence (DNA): TGTGCCACCACGCCCAAGCGGGAGTCCTACGAGCAGTACTTC. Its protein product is CATTPKRESYEQYF. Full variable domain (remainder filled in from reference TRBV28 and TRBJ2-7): DVKVTQSSRYLVKRTGEKVFLECVQDMDHENMFWYRQDPGLGLRLIYFSYDVKMKEKGDIPEGYSVSREKKERFSLILESASTNQTSMYLCATTPKRESYEQYFGPGTRLTVT.